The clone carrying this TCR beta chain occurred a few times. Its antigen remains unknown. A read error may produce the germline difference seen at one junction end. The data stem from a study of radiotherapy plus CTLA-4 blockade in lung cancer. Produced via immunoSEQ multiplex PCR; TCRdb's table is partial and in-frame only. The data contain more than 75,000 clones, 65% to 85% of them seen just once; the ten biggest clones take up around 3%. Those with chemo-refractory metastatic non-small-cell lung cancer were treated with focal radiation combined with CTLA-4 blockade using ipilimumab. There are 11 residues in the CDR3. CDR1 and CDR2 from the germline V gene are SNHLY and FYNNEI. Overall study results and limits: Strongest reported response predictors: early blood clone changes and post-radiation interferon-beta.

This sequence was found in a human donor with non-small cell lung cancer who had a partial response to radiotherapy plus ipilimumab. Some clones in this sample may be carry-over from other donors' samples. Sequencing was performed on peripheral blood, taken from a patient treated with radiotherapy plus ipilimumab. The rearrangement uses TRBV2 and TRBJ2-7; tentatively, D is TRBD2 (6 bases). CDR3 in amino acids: CASSDGRGYIF. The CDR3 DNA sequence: TGTGCCAGCAGTGACGGGCGGGGATATATCTTC.